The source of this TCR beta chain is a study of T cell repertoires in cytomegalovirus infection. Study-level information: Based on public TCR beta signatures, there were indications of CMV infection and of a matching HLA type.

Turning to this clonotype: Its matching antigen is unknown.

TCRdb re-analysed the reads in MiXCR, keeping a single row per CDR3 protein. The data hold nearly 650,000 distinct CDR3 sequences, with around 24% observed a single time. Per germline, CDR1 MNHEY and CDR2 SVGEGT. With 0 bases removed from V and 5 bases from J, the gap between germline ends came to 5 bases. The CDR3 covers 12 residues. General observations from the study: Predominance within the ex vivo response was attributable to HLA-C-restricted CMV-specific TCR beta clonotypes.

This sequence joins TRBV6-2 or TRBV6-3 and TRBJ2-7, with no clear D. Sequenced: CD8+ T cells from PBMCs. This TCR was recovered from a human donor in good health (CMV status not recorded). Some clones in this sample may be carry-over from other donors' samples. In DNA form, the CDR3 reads TGTGCCAGCAGTTACTCTGTCCACGAGCAGTACGTC. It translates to CASSYSVHEQYV.